The rows below give T cell receptor beta chains drawn from one sample of a study of molecular identifiers for immune sequencing clone quantification. TCRdb reanalysed the PCR reads using MiXCR and keeps one entry per CDR3 protein. The table has fewer than 70,000 distinct CDR3 sequences, around 18% seen once; the top ten hold approximately 1.5%. Specimen: naive CD8+ T cells from blood, with Jurkat cell RNA spiked in. Receptors were obtained from a human donor in good health. Some libraries in this study had Jurkat cell RNA spiked in. Each CDR3 is given with its conserved first and last residue. A D gene is named only where the DNA matches it firmly. Size tells how often a clone was seen (once, few, many) or the class of an expanded clone, and some rows leave it out.

clone_size: medium-sized; d_call: -; j_call: TRBJ1-2; v_call: TRBV29-1; cdr3_aa: CSPQGLGEDYYGYTF; cdr3_nt: TGCAGCCCTCAAGGGCTAGGGGAAGATTACTATGGCTACACCTTC
clone_size: -; d_call: TRBD2; j_call: TRBJ2-5; v_call: TRBV30; cdr3_aa: CAWSGGSSGWVQETQYF; cdr3_nt: TGTGCCTGGAGTGGCGGGTCTAGCGGGTGGGTTCAAGAGACCCAGTACTTC
clone_size: many; d_call: TRBD1; j_call: TRBJ1-1; v_call: TRBV7-9; cdr3_aa: CASSLSQGATEAFF; cdr3_nt: TGTGCCAGCAGCTTATCACAGGGGGCCACTGAAGCTTTCTTT
clone_size: many; d_call: -; j_call: TRBJ2-7; v_call: TRBV6-5; cdr3_aa: CASSYEPLSEQYF; cdr3_nt: TGTGCCAGCAGTTACGAACCTTTGAGCGAGCAGTACTTC
clone_size: many; d_call: -; j_call: TRBJ2-7; v_call: TRBV21-1; cdr3_aa: CASSYPYEQYF; cdr3_nt: TGTGCCAGCAGCTACCCCTACGAGCAGTACTTC
clone_size: many; d_call: TRBD1; j_call: TRBJ1-3; v_call: TRBV7-9; cdr3_aa: CASPILEQGARGNTIYF; cdr3_nt: TGTGCCAGCCCCATCCTGGAACAGGGGGCGCGCGGAAACACCATATATTTT
clone_size: many; d_call: TRBD1; j_call: TRBJ2-5; v_call: TRBV28; cdr3_aa: CASTQQGMSKETQYF; cdr3_nt: TGTGCCAGCACCCAACAGGGGATGTCCAAAGAGACCCAGTACTTC
clone_size: many; d_call: -; j_call: TRBJ2-7; v_call: TRBV28; cdr3_aa: CASSFRAEEYF; cdr3_nt: TGTGCCAGCAGTTTCAGGGCGGAGGAGTACTTC
clone_size: -; d_call: TRBD1; j_call: TRBJ2-1; v_call: TRBV9; cdr3_aa: CASSVGGTGTVGQFF; cdr3_nt: TGTGCCAGCAGCGTAGGTGGGACAGGGACGGTCGGGCAGTTCTTC
clone_size: once; d_call: -; j_call: TRBJ2-7; v_call: TRBV7-8; cdr3_aa: CASSRRLETSYEQHF; cdr3_nt: TGTGCCAGCAGCCGAAGACTAGAAACGTCCTACGAGCAGCACTTC
clone_size: few; d_call: -; j_call: TRBJ1-1; v_call: TRBV12-3/TRBV12-4; cdr3_aa: CASSLWGEAFF; cdr3_nt: TGTGCCAGCAGTTTATGGGGTGAAGCTTTCTTT
clone_size: few; d_call: TRBD2; j_call: TRBJ2-1; v_call: TRBV4-1; cdr3_aa: CASGTEGGRADNEQFF; cdr3_nt: TGCGCCAGCGGGACGGAGGGCGGGAGGGCCGACAATGAGCAGTTCTTC
clone_size: many; d_call: -; j_call: TRBJ1-1; v_call: TRBV20-1; cdr3_aa: CSARDLGRVAEAFF; cdr3_nt: TGCAGTGCTAGAGATCTTGGCAGGGTGGCTGAAGCTTTCTTT
clone_size: many; d_call: TRBD2; j_call: TRBJ2-7; v_call: TRBV4-1; cdr3_aa: CASSPATSGALSYEQYF; cdr3_nt: TGCGCCAGCAGCCCTGCTACTAGCGGGGCTCTGTCCTACGAGCAGTACTTC
clone_size: many; d_call: -; j_call: TRBJ1-1; v_call: TRBV19; cdr3_aa: CASSYRQTEAFF; cdr3_nt: TGTGCCAGTAGTTATCGACAGACTGAAGCTTTCTTT
clone_size: -; d_call: -; j_call: TRBJ2-2; v_call: TRBV20-1; cdr3_aa: CSARDRRGSGELFF; cdr3_nt: TGCAGTGCTAGAGATAGGAGGGGATCCGGGGAGCTGTTTTTT
clone_size: many; d_call: -; j_call: TRBJ2-3; v_call: TRBV7-3; cdr3_aa: CASSEGIGNGDTDTQYF; cdr3_nt: TGTGCCAGCAGCGAGGGGATCGGGAACGGAGACACAGATACGCAGTATTTT
clone_size: few; d_call: -; j_call: TRBJ2-7; v_call: TRBV4-2; cdr3_aa: CASSPESDWPYEQYF; cdr3_nt: TGTGCCAGCAGCCCCGAATCGGACTGGCCCTACGAGCAGTACTTC
clone_size: many; d_call: TRBD1; j_call: TRBJ1-1; v_call: TRBV5-4; cdr3_aa: CASSLGTGTTEAFF; cdr3_nt: TGTGCCAGCAGCTTGGGGACAGGGACCACTGAAGCTTTCTTT
clone_size: many; d_call: -; j_call: TRBJ2-1; v_call: TRBV30; cdr3_aa: CASGDFNEQFF; cdr3_nt: TGTGCCTCCGGGGACTTCAATGAGCAGTTCTTC